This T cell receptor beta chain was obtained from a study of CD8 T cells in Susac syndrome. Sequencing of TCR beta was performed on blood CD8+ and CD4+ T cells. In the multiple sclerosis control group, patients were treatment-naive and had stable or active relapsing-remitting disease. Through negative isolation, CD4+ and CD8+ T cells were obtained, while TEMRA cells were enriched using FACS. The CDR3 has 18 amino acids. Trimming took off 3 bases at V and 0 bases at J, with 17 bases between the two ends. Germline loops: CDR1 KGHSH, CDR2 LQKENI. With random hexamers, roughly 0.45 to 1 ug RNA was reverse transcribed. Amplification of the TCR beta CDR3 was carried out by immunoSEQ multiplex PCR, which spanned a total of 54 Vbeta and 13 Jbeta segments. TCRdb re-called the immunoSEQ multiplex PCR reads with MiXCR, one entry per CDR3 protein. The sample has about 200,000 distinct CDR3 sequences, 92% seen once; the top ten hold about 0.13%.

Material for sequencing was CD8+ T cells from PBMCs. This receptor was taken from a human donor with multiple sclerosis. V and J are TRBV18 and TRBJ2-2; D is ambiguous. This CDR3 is CASSPGDRLFSNTGELFF. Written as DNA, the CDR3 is TGTGCCAGCTCACCCGGCGATAGACTTTTCTCGAACACCGGGGAGCTGTTTTTT.